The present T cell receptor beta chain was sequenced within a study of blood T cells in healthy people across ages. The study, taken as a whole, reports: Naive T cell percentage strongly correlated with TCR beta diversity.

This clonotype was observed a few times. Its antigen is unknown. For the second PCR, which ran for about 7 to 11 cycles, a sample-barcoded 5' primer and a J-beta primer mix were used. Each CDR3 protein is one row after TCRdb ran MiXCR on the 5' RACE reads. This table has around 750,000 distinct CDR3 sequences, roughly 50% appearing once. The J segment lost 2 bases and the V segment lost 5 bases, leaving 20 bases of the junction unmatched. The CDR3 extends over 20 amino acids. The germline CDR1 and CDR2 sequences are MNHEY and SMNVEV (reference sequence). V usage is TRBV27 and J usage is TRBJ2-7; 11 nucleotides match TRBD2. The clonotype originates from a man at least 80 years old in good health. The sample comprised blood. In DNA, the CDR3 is TGTGCCAGCAGTGTCACCCCCGGGGGGCCTAGCGGGAGGAGGACCTACGAGCAGTACTTC. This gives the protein CASSVTPGGPSGRRTYEQYF.